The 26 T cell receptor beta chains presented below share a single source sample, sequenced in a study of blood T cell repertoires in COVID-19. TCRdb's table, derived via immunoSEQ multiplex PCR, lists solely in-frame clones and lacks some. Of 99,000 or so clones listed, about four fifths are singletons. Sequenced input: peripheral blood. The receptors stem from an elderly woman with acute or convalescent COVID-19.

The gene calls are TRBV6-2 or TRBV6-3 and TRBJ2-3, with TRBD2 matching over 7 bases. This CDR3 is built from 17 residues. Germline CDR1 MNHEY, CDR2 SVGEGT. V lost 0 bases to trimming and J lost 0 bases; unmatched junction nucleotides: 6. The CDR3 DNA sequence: TGTGCCAGCAGTTACTCGACGGGCGGGAGTAGCACAGATACGCAGTATTTT. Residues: CASSYSTGGSSTDTQYF.

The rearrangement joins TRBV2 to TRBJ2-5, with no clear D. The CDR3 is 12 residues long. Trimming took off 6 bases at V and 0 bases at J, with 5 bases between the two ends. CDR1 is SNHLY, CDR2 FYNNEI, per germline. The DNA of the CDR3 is TGTGCCAGCAGGAGCAACCAAGAGACCCAGTACTTC. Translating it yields CASRSNQETQYF.

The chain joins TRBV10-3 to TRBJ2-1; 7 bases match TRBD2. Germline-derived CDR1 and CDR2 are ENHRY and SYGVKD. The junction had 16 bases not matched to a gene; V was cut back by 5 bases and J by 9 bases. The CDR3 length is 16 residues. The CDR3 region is CAISLIAGQGYGEQFF. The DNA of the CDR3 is TGTGCCATCAGTTTAATAGCGGGCCAAGGGTACGGTGAGCAGTTCTTC.

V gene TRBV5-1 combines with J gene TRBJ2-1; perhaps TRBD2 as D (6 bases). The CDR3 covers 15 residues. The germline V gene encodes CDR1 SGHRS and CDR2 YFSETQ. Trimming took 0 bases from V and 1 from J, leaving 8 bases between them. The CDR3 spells CASSLGAGSYNEQFF. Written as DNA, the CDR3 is TGCGCCAGCAGCTTGGGAGCGGGTTCCTACAATGAGCAGTTCTTC.

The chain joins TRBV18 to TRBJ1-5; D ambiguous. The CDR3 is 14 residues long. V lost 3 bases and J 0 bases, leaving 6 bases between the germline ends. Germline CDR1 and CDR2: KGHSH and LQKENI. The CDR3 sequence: CASSPAYSNQPQHF. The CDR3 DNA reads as TGTGCCAGCTCACCTGCGTATAGCAATCAGCCCCAGCATTTT.

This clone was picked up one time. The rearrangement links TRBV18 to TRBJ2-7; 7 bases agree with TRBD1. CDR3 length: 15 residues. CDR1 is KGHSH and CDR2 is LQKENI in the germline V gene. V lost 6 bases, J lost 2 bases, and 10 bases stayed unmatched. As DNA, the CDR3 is TGTGCCAGCTCTCAAGGACAGGTCCCTACCTACGAGCAGTACGTC. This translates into CASSQGQVPTYEQYV.

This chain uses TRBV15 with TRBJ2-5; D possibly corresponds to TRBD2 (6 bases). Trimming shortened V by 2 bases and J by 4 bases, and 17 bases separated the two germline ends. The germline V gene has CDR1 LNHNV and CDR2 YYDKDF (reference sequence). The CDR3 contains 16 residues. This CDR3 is CATSRLGGSSRETQYF. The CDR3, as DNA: TGTGCCACCAGCAGACTCGGAGGGTCGTCGAGAGAGACCCAGTACTTC.

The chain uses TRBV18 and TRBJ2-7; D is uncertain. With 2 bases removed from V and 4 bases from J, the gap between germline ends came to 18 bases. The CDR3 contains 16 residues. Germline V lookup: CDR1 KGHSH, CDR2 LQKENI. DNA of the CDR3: TGTGCCAGCTCACCAGGCAGTCCGAACCCGATTTACGAGCAGTACGTC. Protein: CASSPGSPNPIYEQYV.

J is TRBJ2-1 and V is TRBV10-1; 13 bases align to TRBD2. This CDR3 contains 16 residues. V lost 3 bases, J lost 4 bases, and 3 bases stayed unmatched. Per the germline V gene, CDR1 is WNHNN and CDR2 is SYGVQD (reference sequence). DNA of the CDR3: TGCGCCAGCAGTGAAGCACTAGCGGGAGGGTACAATGAGCAGTTCTTC. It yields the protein CASSEALAGGYNEQFF.

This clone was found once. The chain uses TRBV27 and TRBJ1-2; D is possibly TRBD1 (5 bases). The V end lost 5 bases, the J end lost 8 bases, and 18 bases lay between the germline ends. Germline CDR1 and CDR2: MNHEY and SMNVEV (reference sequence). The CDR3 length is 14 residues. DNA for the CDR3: TGTGCCAGCAGTCCCCGGGGGGAATTCGGCGGCTACACCTTC. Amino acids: CASSPRGEFGGYTF.

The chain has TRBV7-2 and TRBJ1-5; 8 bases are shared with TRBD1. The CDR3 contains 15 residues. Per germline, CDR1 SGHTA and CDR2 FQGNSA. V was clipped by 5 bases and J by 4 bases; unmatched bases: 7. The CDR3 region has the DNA TGTGCCAGCAGCCTGGACAGGGCAATTAATCAGCCCCAGCATTTT. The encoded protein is CASSLDRAINQPQHF.

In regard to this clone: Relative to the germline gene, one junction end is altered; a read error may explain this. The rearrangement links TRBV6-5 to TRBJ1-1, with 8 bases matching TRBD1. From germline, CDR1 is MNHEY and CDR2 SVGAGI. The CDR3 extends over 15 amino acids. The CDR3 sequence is CASSYSRGLEAEAFF. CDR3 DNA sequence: TGTGCCAGCAGCTACTCCAGGGGGCTGGAAGCTGAAGCTTTCTTT.

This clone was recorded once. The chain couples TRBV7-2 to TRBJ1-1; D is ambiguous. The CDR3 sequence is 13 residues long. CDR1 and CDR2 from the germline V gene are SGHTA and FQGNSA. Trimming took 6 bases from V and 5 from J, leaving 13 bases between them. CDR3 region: CASSIRRETEAFF. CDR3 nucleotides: TGTGCCAGCAGTATCCGACGGGAAACTGAAGCTTTCTTT. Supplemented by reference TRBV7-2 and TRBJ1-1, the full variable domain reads GAGVSQSPSNKVTEKGKDVELRCDPISGHTALYWYRQSLGQGLEFLIYFQGNSAPDKSGLPSDRFSAERTGGSVSTLTIQRTQQEDSAVYLCASSIRRETEAFFGQGTRLTVV.

The CDR3 protein is CASSLGQGGEKLFF. The CDR3 bases are TGCGCCAGCAGCTTGGGTCAGGGAGGTGAAAAACTGTTTTTT. The rearrangement joins TRBV5-1 to TRBJ1-4, with a possible D match to TRBD1 (5 bases). Germline V gene lookup returns CDR1 SGHRS and CDR2 YFSETQ. The V end was cut by 0 bases, the J end by 7 bases, with 10 bases between. There are 14 residues in the CDR3.

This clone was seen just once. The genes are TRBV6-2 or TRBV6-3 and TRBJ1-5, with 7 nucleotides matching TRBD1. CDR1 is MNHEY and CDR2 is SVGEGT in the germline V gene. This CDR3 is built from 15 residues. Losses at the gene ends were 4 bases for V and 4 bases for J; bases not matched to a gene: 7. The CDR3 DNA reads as TGTGCCAGCAGTTGGGGACAGCCAATAAATCAGCCCCAGCATTTT. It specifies CASSWGQPINQPQHF.

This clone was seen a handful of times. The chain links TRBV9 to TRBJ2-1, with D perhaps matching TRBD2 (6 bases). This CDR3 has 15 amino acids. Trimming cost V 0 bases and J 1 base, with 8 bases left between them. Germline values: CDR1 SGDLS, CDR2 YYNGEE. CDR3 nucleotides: TGTGCCAGCAGCGTAGAAGGGACTTCCTACAATGAGCAGTTCTTC. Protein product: CASSVEGTSYNEQFF.

The CDR3 sequence is CASSLRLAGTETQYF. In nucleotides, the CDR3 is TGTGCCAGCAGCCTACGGCTAGCGGGAACAGAGACCCAGTACTTC. The chain couples TRBV3-1 (or the pseudogene TRBV3-2) to TRBJ2-5, with 9 bases identical to TRBD2. CDR1 and CDR2 (germline): LGHDT, YNNKEL (reference sequence). After removal of 4 bases from V and 4 bases from J, the junction contained 7 bases not matched to a gene. The CDR3 spans 15 residues.

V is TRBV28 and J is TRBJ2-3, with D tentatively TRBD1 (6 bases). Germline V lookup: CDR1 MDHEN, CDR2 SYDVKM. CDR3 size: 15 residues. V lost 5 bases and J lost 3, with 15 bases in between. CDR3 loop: CASSPRGHPTDTQYF. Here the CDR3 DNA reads TGTGCCAGCAGTCCACGGGGACATCCGACAGATACGCAGTATTTT.

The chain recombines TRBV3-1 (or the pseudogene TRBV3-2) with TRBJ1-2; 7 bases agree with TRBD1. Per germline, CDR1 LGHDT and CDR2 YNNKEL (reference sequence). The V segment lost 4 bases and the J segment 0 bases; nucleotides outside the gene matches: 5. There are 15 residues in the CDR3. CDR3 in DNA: TGTGCCAGCAGCCCCGGGACAGAGCCTAACTATGGCTACACCTTC. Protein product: CASSPGTEPNYGYTF.

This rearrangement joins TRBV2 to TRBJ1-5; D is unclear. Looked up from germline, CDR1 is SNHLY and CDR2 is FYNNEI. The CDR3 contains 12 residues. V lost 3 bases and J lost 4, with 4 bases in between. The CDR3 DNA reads TGTGCCAGCAGTGACCTAAATCAGCCCCAGCATTTT. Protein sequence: CASSDLNQPQHF.

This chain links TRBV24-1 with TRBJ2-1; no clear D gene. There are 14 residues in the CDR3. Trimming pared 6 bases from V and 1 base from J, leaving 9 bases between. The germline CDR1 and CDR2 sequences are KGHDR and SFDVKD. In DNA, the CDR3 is TGTGCCACCAGTTCCCGACTTTCCTACAATGAGCAGTTCTTC. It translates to CATSSRLSYNEQFF.

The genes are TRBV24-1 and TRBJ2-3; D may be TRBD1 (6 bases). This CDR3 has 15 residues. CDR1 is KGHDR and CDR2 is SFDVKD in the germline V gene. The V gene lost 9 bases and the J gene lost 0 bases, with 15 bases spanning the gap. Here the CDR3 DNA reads TGTGCCACCGGCGACGGACAGACTAGCACAGATACGCAGTATTTT. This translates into CATGDGQTSTDTQYF.

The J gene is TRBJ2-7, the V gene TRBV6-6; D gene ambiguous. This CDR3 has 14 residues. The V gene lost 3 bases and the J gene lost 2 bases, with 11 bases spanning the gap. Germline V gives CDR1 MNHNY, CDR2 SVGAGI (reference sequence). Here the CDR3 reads CASSYNSETYEQYV. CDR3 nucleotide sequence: TGTGCCAGCAGTTATAATTCGGAGACCTACGAGCAGTACGTC.

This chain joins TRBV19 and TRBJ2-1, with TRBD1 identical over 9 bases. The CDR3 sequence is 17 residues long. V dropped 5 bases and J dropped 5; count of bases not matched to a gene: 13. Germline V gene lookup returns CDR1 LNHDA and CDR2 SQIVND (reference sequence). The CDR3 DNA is TGTGCCAGTAGTCCCCCTCGGACAGGGGTTGGGGACAATGAGCAGTTCTTC. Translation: CASSPPRTGVGDNEQFF. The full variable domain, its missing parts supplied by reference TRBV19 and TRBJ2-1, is DGGITQSPKYLFRKEGQNVTLSCEQNLNHDAMYWYRQDPGQGLRLIYYSQIVNDFQKGDIAEGYSVSREKKESFPLTVTSAQKNPTAFYLCASSPPRTGVGDNEQFFGPGTRLTVL.

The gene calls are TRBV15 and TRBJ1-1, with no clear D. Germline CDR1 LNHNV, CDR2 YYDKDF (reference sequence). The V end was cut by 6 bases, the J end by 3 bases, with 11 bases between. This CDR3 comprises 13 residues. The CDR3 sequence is CATSAERDTEAFF. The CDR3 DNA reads TGTGCCACCAGTGCTGAGAGGGACACTGAAGCTTTCTTT.

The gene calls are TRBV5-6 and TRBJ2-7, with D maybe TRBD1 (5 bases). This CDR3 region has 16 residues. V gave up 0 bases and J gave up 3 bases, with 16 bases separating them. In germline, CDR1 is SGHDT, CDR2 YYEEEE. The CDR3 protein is CASSLAGLDISYEQYV. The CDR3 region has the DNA TGTGCCAGCAGCTTGGCCGGGTTGGACATTAGCTACGAGCAGTACGTC.